The entry below gives a single T cell receptor (beta chain) sequence along with its context. Antigen unknown. This sample stems from a study of shared clonotypes between healthy human individuals. V was clipped by 4 bases and J by 5 bases, with 16 bases between them. This CDR3 contains 15 residues. Germline CDR1 SGDLS, CDR2 YYNGEE. Splitting of each subset's genomic DNA was done evenly across several immunoSEQ plates. Repertoires were generated with immunoSEQ multiplex PCR, while TCRdb's copy carries only in-frame clones and drops some. The sample carries around 2,000,000 clones, roughly 91% recorded once. Study observations and caveats: The sampled material consisted only of blood, and tissue repertoires are likely to differ.

Terminally differentiated effector memory CD45RA+ cells were left out of the naive CD8 fraction, which was CD45RO-negative and positively selected for CCR7. The sample was naive CD8+ T cells from PBMCs. This chain uses TRBV9 with TRBJ2-1; D could derive from TRBD1 or TRBD2 (5 bases each). This sequence was found in a man aged 18 to 35 in good health. Some clones in this sample may be carry-over from other donors' samples. The CDR3 loop reads CASSTGTEGNNEQFF. The DNA of the CDR3 is TGTGCCAGCAGCACCGGGACCGAAGGAAACAATGAGCAGTTCTTC.